Following are 20 T cell receptor beta chains from one sample sequenced in a study of cytomegalovirus exposure and HLA in healthy donors. PCR was performed using 60 Vbeta and 13 Jbeta primers. Generated by immunoSEQ multiplex PCR, the TCRdb table keeps only in-frame clones and is missing some. The repertoire consists of approximately 100,000 clones, with around 80% occurring once and the leading ten covering approximately 2.8%. Input material: PBMCs. Receptors were obtained from a woman between 40 and 55 years old in good health and CMV-seronegative.

V usage is TRBV19 and J usage is TRBJ1-2, with 7 nucleotides matching TRBD1. The CDR3 is 14 amino acids. Germline loops: CDR1 LNHDA, CDR2 SQIVND (reference sequence). V was clipped by 6 bases and J by 4 bases; unmatched bases: 8. Written as DNA, the CDR3 is TGTGCCAGTAGCCAGGGGGTGGGGACCTATGGCTACACCTTC. Residues: CASSQGVGTYGYTF.

This chain links TRBV29-1 with TRBJ2-3; D possibly corresponds to TRBD2 (6 bases). From germline, CDR1 is SQVTM and CDR2 ANQGSEA. This CDR3 has 15 amino acids. Trimming shortened V by 3 bases and J by 0 bases, and 13 bases separated the two germline ends. The CDR3 protein is CSVEGGYTSTDTQYF. DNA of the CDR3: TGCAGCGTTGAGGGGGGTTACACTAGCACAGATACGCAGTATTTT.

The chain recombines TRBV4-1 with TRBJ2-5, with D possibly matching TRBD1 (7 bases). The V gene lost 2 bases and the J gene lost 0 bases, with 22 bases spanning the gap. CDR3 length equals 19 residues. Germline CDR1 MGHRA, CDR2 YSYEKL. CDR3 DNA sequence: TGCGCCAGCAGCCAAAGGATCTACAGGGGCGGGGAGTACCAAGAGACCCAGTACTTC. Amino acid sequence: CASSQRIYRGGEYQETQYF.

The chain carries TRBV13 and TRBJ1-1, with TRBD1 as a possible D gene (5 bases). CDR1 is PRHDT, CDR2 FYEKMQ, per germline (reference sequence). V was clipped by 0 bases and J by 3 bases, with 14 bases between them. This CDR3 is 16 amino acids long. The CDR3 nucleotides read TGTGCCAGCAGCTTAGGCCGCGGGGCACGGGACACTGAAGCTTTCTTT. This codes for CASSLGRGARDTEAFF.

CDR3: CAAGAAKNIQYF. The DNA for the CDR3 is TGTGCCGCAGGGGCGGCCAAAAACATTCAGTACTTC. The rearrangement joins TRBV28 to TRBJ2-4; a possible D gene is TRBD1 (6 bases). This CDR3 has 12 residues. V was cut by 11 bases and J by 1 base, with 9 bases left in between. The germline V gene encodes CDR1 MDHEN and CDR2 SYDVKM.

This chain joins TRBV11-3 and TRBJ2-3; 11 nucleotides match TRBD1. Germline values: CDR1 SGHNT, CDR2 YENEEA. The CDR3 extends over 14 amino acids. With 5 bases clipped from V and 5 bases from J, the junction kept 3 bases outside the gene matches. CDR3 sequence (DNA): TGTGCCAGCAGCGGACAGGGGGCTCAAGATACGCAGTATTTT. Protein sequence: CASSGQGAQDTQYF.

This clone was seen only a few times. The gene calls are TRBV4-1 and TRBJ2-7, with 7 positions matching TRBD1. The CDR3 totals 15 residues. J gave up 3 bases and V 1 base, and 6 bases lay outside the gene matches. Germline V gene lookup returns CDR1 MGHRA and CDR2 YSYEKL. The CDR3 protein is CASSQGSGGFYEQYF. The CDR3 coding sequence is TGCGCCAGCAGCCAAGGGTCAGGGGGATTCTACGAGCAGTACTTC.

The rearrangement links TRBV9 to TRBJ2-3; no clear D. V lost 0 bases and J 2 bases, leaving 10 bases between the germline ends. There are 15 residues in the CDR3. CDR1 and CDR2 from the germline V gene are SGDLS and YYNGEE. CDR3 protein: CASSVAGGPTDTQYF. The CDR3, as DNA: TGTGCCAGCAGCGTAGCTGGCGGTCCCACAGATACGCAGTATTTT.

This chain uses TRBV19 with TRBJ1-1; D gene ambiguous. This CDR3 comprises 14 residues. V shed 3 bases and J shed 3 bases, with 11 bases lying between them. Looked up from germline, CDR1 is LNHDA and CDR2 is SQIVND (reference sequence). CDR3 in DNA: TGTGCCAGTAGTATCGGGGTCGTCCACACTGAAGCTTTCTTT. It codes for CASSIGVVHTEAFF.

V is TRBV7-8 and J is TRBJ2-7, with 7 bases aligning to TRBD2. Germline V CDR1 and CDR2: SGHVS, FQNEAQ. The CDR3 has 14 residues. Trimming cost V 4 bases and J 2 bases; bases outside gene matches: 5. In DNA, the CDR3 is TGTGCCAGCAGCTCTCGGGGGGAGGCCTACGAGCAGTACTTC. It specifies CASSSRGEAYEQYF.

V and J are TRBV11-2 and TRBJ1-1; tentatively, D is TRBD1 (5 bases). Trimming pared 3 bases from V and 3 bases from J, leaving 26 bases between. Germline CDR1 is SGHAT and CDR2 is FQNNGV. The length of the CDR3 is 19 residues. CDR3: CASSFVGRAYNGGDTEAFF. In DNA form, the CDR3 reads TGTGCCAGCAGCTTCGTAGGGAGAGCTTACAATGGGGGGGACACTGAAGCTTTCTTT.

The chain joins TRBV4-3 to TRBJ1-1, with D hard to call. CDR1 is LGHNA, CDR2 YSLEER, per germline. Trimming removed 1 base at V and 5 bases at J, with 14 bases between. The CDR3 has 15 residues. As DNA, the CDR3 is TGCGCCAGCAGCCAAGCCGACCGGCGGGTAACTGAAGCTTTCTTT. Translation: CASSQADRRVTEAFF.

The table lists this clone with a count of one. The gene calls are TRBV30 and TRBJ2-1; 8 nucleotides match TRBD1. CDR3 length: 15 amino acids. Germline V gene data show CDR1 as GTSNPN and CDR2 as SVGIG (reference sequence). V was pared by 5 bases and J by 0 bases, with 6 bases of the junction left unmatched. CDR3 amino acids: CAWDFGTGSYNEQFF. The CDR3 DNA is TGTGCCTGGGATTTCGGGACAGGCTCCTACAATGAGCAGTTCTTC.

The rearrangement uses TRBV28 and TRBJ2-3, with 13 nucleotides matching TRBD2. Germline V CDR1 and CDR2: MDHEN, SYDVKM. Trimming took 4 bases from V and 12 from J; bases not matched to a gene: 4. The CDR3 contains 13 residues. The CDR3 spells CASSSGLAGAQYF. CDR3 bases: TGTGCCAGCAGTTCCGGACTAGCGGGAGCCCAGTATTTT.

The chain joins TRBV6-5 to TRBJ1-3, with D maybe TRBD1 (6 bases). Germline values: CDR1 MNHEY, CDR2 SVGAGI. Deletions cut 2 bases from V and 0 bases from J, with 8 bases between. CDR3 size: 15 residues. The CDR3 bases are TGTGCCAGCAGTTACGACAGGAGCTCTGGAAACACCATATATTTT. It translates to CASSYDRSSGNTIYF.

The J gene is TRBJ2-2, the V gene TRBV30, with D possibly being TRBD2 (5 bases). CDR1 is GTSNPN and CDR2 is SVGIG in the germline V gene (reference sequence). This CDR3 has 12 residues. The CDR3 nucleotides read TGTGCAACGGGGATGAATGTGGGGGAGCTGTTTTTT. As protein: CATGMNVGELFF. Full variable domain (outside the CDR3, taken from reference TRBV30 and TRBJ2-2): SQTIHQWPATLVQPVGSPLSLECTVEGTSNPNLYWYRQAAGRGLQLLFYSVGIGQISSEVPQNLSASRPQDRQFILSSKKLLLSDSGFYLCATGMNVGELFFGEGSRLTVL.

V and J are TRBV6-5 and TRBJ1-1; D ambiguous. CDR3 length equals 11 residues. Trimming removed 4 bases from V and 9 bases from J, with 9 bases in between. Germline assignment: CDR1 MNHEY and CDR2 SVGAGI. CDR3 DNA sequence: TGTGCCAGCAGTTTGGGAGGAAAAGCTTTCTTT. Translating gives CASSLGGKAFF.

The V and J genes are TRBV15 and TRBJ1-4, with a tentative D call TRBD1 (5 bases). Trimming left V 5 bases short and J 8 bases short, with 12 bases between. Germline-derived CDR1 and CDR2 are LNHNV and YYDKDF (reference sequence). The CDR3 spans 13 residues. The CDR3 is CATSPGLSEKLFF. CDR3 DNA: TGTGCCACCAGCCCAGGGCTTTCGGAAAAACTGTTTTTT.

This chain joins TRBV29-1 and TRBJ1-1; 7 bases agree with TRBD1. Germline-derived CDR1 and CDR2 are SQVTM and ANQGSEA. The CDR3 has 13 residues. Trimming took 7 bases from V and 1 from J; bases not matched to a gene: 6. For the CDR3, the DNA is TGCAGCGCCCGGGACAGACCGAACACTGAAGCTTTCTTT. Its translation is CSARDRPNTEAFF.

The table lists this clone with a count of one. This chain joins TRBV5-6 and TRBJ2-1; D is unresolved. V was pared by 4 bases and J by 8 bases, with 10 bases between. This CDR3 comprises 12 residues. The germline gives CDR1 SGHDT, CDR2 YYEEEE. As DNA, the CDR3 is TGTGCCAGCAGCCTCCGCCGGGATGAGCAGTTCTTC. This codes for CASSLRRDEQFF. Together with reference TRBV5-6 and TRBJ2-1, the CDR3 gives the full variable domain: DAGVTQSPTHLIKTRGQQVTLRCSPKSGHDTVSWYQQALGQGPQFIFQYYEEEERQRGNFPDRFSGHQFPNYSSELNVNALLLGDSALYLCASSLRRDEQFFGPGTRLTVL.